This T cell receptor (beta chain) derives from a study of shared clonotypes between healthy human individuals (dated by TCRdb to 2018 to 2020). Describing the broader study: The cohort included a few men and a couple of women between 18 and 49 years of age. To estimate repertoire size and how much clonotypes are shared between individuals, the study performed deep sequencing of blood TCR repertoires from a few healthy adults. Per donor, three plates each were used for CD4 naive and CD4 memory, two for CD8 naive, and one for CD8 memory. Leukapheresis yielded between about 0.85 and 9 billion PBMCs per donor. To increase sequencing depth and limit assay-specific biases, TCR repertoire library preparation and sequencing were carried out by different laboratories using diverse techniques.

The donors were healthy, HIV-negative adults who had no recently reported acute infections or vaccinations. Only Caucasian adults living in Nashville, Tennessee, USA were represented among the donors. CD4+ T cells were enriched by magnetic negative selection, after which naive cells were positively selected on CD45RA and the negative fraction was taken as the memory subset. After blood collection by leukapheresis, PBMCs were isolated using Ficoll-Histopaque density gradient centrifugation and then cryopreserved in the vapor phase of liquid nitrogen. Purity and quantity of every magnetically sorted T cell population were checked by analytical flow cytometry. Genomic DNA was isolated from every sorted fraction and measured by UV absorbance on a Nanodrop 2000c. CDR1 and CDR2 are read off the germline V gene (reference sequence) as MNHEY and SMNVEV. Trimming takes 2 bases from V and 0 bases from J, and the germline ends sit 8 bases apart. The CDR3 spans 15 residues, from the cysteine through the phenylalanine. The sequence is cut down to CDR3 DNA, 45 bases in frame from base 1.

Details on this clone: Its antigen specificity is not known. Base qualities are not recorded, but no much larger clone differs from it by a single base.

Here is what the overall study found, with its caveats: Incomplete sequencing was indicated by rarefaction of sorted-subset datasets, despite the large sequencing depth. Across a few donors, approximately 4.6% of naive CD4, roughly 3.3% of naive CD8, under 2.5% of memory CD4, and under 0.45% of memory CD8 clonotypes were shared. Naive subsets generally had larger estimated clonotype richness than memory subsets did. Sampling was restricted to blood, and TCR repertoires in tissue are likely to differ from TCR repertoires in blood. Higher generation probabilities were observed for clonotypes shared by all four sorted-subset donors than for non-shared clonotypes. Because the study included only a small number of donors, the genetic and exposure-history diversity represented was limited. Pairwise subsampling led to the expectation that sequencing depth would affect the degree of clonotype sharing among donors.

Using the deep immunoSEQ assay, TCR CDR3 regions were amplified from genomic DNA by multiplex PCR. Genomic DNA extracted from each cell subset was distributed evenly over all wells of several immunoSEQ 96-well plates, and each plate served as one replicate. Each replicate PCR for sorted subsets received around 200 ng genomic DNA, equal to roughly 29,000 T cell genomes. The purified libraries were quantified using a Qubit 3.0 fluorometer, sized with a Bioanalyzer 2100, and then quantified again using the KAPA Library Quantification kit. Every immunoSEQ 96-well plate was sequenced on a separate single-read 150-cycle Illumina NextSeq 550 flow cell. The authors' analysis ran thus. Because only junctional sequences without quality scores were contained in the immunoSEQ output, filtering matching that applied to full-length reads could not be performed. To assign V/J genes and CDR3, sequences were annotated using PyIR, a Python wrapper for IgBLAST v1.9, with IMGT germline references. Reads with weak V/J assignments (E-value above 1e-6), missing CDR3, stop codons, out-of-frame junctions, or ambiguous translated residues were removed. V3J clonotypes were defined as sequences sharing the same inferred V gene, J gene, and CDR3 amino acid sequence. Percentage overlap between repertoires was computed as shared unique clonotypes divided by the size of the smaller repertoire. RTK rarefaction, the Chao1 estimator, and Recon v2.1 estimates of unobserved clonotypes were used to assess repertoire richness. OLGA was used to compute generation probabilities for all TCRbeta clonotypes that the gDNA method yielded from a few donors. The clones in this table, taken by TCRdb from immuneACCESS, are in-frame only. Not every clone is retained; where verified, under half of the shortfall comes from an unresolved V gene, and the cause of the rest is unknown. V and J calls and clone size come straight from that table; D and trimming were deduced from the DNA. The sample profile shows over 2 million clones; 90% to 95% of them were found once. The top ten clonotypes cover more than 0.1% of the sample.

The sequencing sample was made of naive CD4+ T cells sorted from blood. Read against the paper, the sample's cell subset or site label means: CD45RA+ positively selected. The sequence joins TRBV27 to TRBJ1-5; the D gene is not confidently resolved. The TCR sequence derives from a young man in good health. The bases are TGTGCCAGCAGTTTACGGTTCTATAGCAATCAGCCCCAGCATTTT. The resulting protein is CASSLRFYSNQPQHF.